These 26 T cell receptor beta chains were all obtained from the same sample, sequenced in a study of T cell repertoires in cytomegalovirus infection. TCRdb re-derived calls from the reads in MiXCR, one entry per CDR3 protein. The sample lists tens of thousands of distinct CDR3 sequences; 20% to 25% were seen once. These receptors lack a known antigen. This sample comprised CD8+ T cells from cultured PBMCs, obtained from culture after CMV antigen stimulation. The receptors come from a human donor in good health (CMV status not recorded). Some clones in this sample may be carry-over from other donors' samples.

This clonotype was observed a few times. J is TRBJ1-3 and V is TRBV7-9; D ambiguous. The V end was cut by 3 bases, the J end by 0 bases, with 6 bases between. CDR3 length: 14 residues. Germline V lookup: CDR1 SEHNR, CDR2 FQNEAQ (reference sequence). The chain's CDR3 is CASSLTDSGNTIYF. Here the CDR3 DNA reads TGTGCCAGCAGCTTGACCGACTCTGGAAACACCATATATTTT.

This clonotype was seen a few times. V and J are TRBV7-3 and TRBJ2-1; 7 bases line up with TRBD1. There are 15 residues in the CDR3. V lost 5 bases, J lost 0 bases, and 4 bases stayed unmatched. Germline V gene lookup returns CDR1 SGHTA and CDR2 FQGTGA. CDR3 DNA sequence: TGTGCCAGCAGCGTGGACAGGCCCTCCTACAATGAGCAGTTCTTC. Encoded protein: CASSVDRPSYNEQFF.

This clonotype has only a few counts. V usage is TRBV7-9 and J usage is TRBJ1-4; D not certain. Germline loops: CDR1 SEHNR, CDR2 FQNEAQ (reference sequence). The CDR3 totals 16 residues. Deletions cut 3 bases from V and 8 bases from J, with 19 bases between. CDR3 region: CASSFLGARGREKLFF. CDR3 DNA: TGTGCCAGCAGCTTTCTAGGAGCTCGGGGTAGGGAAAAACTGTTTTTT.

The V gene is TRBV28, the J gene TRBJ1-5, with unresolved D. The germline V gene has CDR1 MDHEN and CDR2 SYDVKM. With 6 bases removed from V and 0 bases from J, the gap between germline ends came to 15 bases. The CDR3 is 16 amino acids. This CDR3 is CASSRLPGSSNQPQHF. The DNA of the CDR3 is TGTGCCAGCAGCCGTCTCCCGGGATCTAGCAATCAGCCCCAGCATTTT. Variable domain in full (rest from reference TRBV28 and TRBJ1-5): DVKVTQSSRYLVKRTGEKVFLECVQDMDHENMFWYRQDPGLGLRLIYFSYDVKMKEKGDIPEGYSVSREKKERFSLILESASTNQTSMYLCASSRLPGSSNQPQHFGDGTRLSIL.

The V call is TRBV20-1, the J call TRBJ1-2; no definite D call. Germline V gene sequence: CDR1 DFQATT, CDR2 SNEGSKA (reference sequence). Trimming cost V 2 bases and J 8 bases, with 9 bases left between them. There are 11 residues in the CDR3. The DNA of the CDR3 is TGCAGTGCTAGATCTGGTTCCGGCTACACCTTC. This codes for CSARSGSGYTF.

This chain links TRBV7-6 with TRBJ2-7, with TRBD2 as a possible D gene (6 bases). The V end was cut by 5 bases, the J end by 7 bases, with 9 bases between. This CDR3 region has 11 residues. CDR1 is SGHVS and CDR2 is FNYEAQ in the germline V gene. The CDR3 DNA reads as TGTGCCAGCAGCCACGGAGGGGAGCAGTACTTC. This encodes CASSHGGEQYF.

This clonotype was counted only a few times. The chain's CDR3 is CASTLDPGADEQYF. CDR3 in DNA: TGTGCCAGCACCCTAGACCCGGGGGCCGACGAGCAGTACTTC. The rearrangement joins TRBV11-2 to TRBJ2-7, with D perhaps TRBD1 or TRBD2 (6 bases each). This CDR3 has 14 amino acids. Germline loops: CDR1 SGHAT, CDR2 FQNNGV. Trimming removed 7 bases from V and 5 bases from J, with 18 bases in between.

This chain links TRBV5-4 with TRBJ2-1, with a weak D call TRBD2 (5 bases). Germline V gives CDR1 SGHNT, CDR2 YYREEE (reference sequence). CDR3 length: 11 residues. The V end was cut by 7 bases, the J end by 10 bases, with 12 bases between. CDR3 loop: CASGPPGEQFF. CDR3 nucleotides: TGTGCCAGCGGACCCCCGGGGGAGCAGTTCTTC.

This clonotype has only a few counts. V usage is TRBV12-3 or TRBV12-4 and J usage is TRBJ1-2, with TRBD1 matching 7 bases. The CDR3 covers 14 residues. V was clipped by 6 bases and J by 8 bases; unmatched bases: 12. The CDR3 protein is CASSEGAALGGYTF. DNA for the CDR3: TGTGCCAGCAGCGAGGGGGCGGCCCTTGGAGGCTACACCTTC.

The chain carries TRBV4-3 and TRBJ2-2; 9 bases line up with TRBD2. This CDR3 contains 18 residues. Losses at the gene ends were 2 bases for V and 4 bases for J; bases not matched to a gene: 11. The germline V gene encodes CDR1 LGHNA and CDR2 YSLEER. CDR3 sequence reads: CASSQLIGLAGFTGELFF. The CDR3 DNA sequence: TGCGCCAGCAGCCAACTGATAGGGCTAGCGGGGTTCACCGGGGAGCTGTTTTTT.

The V and J genes are TRBV6-1 and TRBJ2-2; TRBD1 matches at 8 bases. In germline, CDR1 is MNHNS, CDR2 SASEGT. This CDR3 comprises 15 residues. Trimming cost V 2 bases and J 5 bases; bases outside gene matches: 4. In DNA, the CDR3 is TGTGCCAGCAGTGAATTTCGGACAGGGACCGGGGAGCTGTTTTTT. The encoded protein is CASSEFRTGTGELFF.

The J gene is TRBJ1-1, the V gene TRBV7-2; no clear D. Trimming left V 2 bases short and J 2 bases short, with 6 bases between. The CDR3 sequence is 13 residues long. CDR1 is SGHTA, CDR2 FQGNSA, per germline. DNA for the CDR3: TGTGCCAGCAGCTTATTTTCTAACACTGAAGCTTTCTTT. It codes for CASSLFSNTEAFF.

This clonotype was observed a few times. This chain links TRBV7-2 with TRBJ2-1, with D perhaps matching TRBD1 (6 bases). V lost 4 bases to trimming and J lost 2 bases, with 12 bases between them. CDR1 and CDR2 from the germline V gene are SGHTA and FQGNSA. The CDR3 is 15 amino acids. CDR3 loop: CASSSDSRPYNEQFF. CDR3 nucleotides: TGTGCCAGCAGCTCGGACAGTAGGCCCTACAATGAGCAGTTCTTC.

The chain carries TRBV4-3 and TRBJ2-3; TRBD1 agrees at 8 bases. The ends lost 5 bases at V and 3 bases at J; junction bases unmatched: 7. CDR1 is LGHNA, CDR2 YSLEER, per germline. The CDR3 sequence is 15 residues long. Here the CDR3 DNA reads TGCGCCAGCAGCTTACGACAGGGGAGGACAGATACGCAGTATTTT. Amino acid sequence: CASSLRQGRTDTQYF.

This clonotype was seen more than once but under ten times. This chain uses TRBV28 with TRBJ1-2; D unclear. V lost 7 bases to trimming and J lost 2 bases, with 11 bases between them. Germline V gene lookup returns CDR1 MDHEN and CDR2 SYDVKM. The CDR3 runs to 13 residues. The CDR3 region has the DNA TGTGCCAGCACTCTCACCCAAAACTATGGCTACACCTTC. As protein: CASTLTQNYGYTF.

The chain joins TRBV12-3 or TRBV12-4 to TRBJ1-5; tentatively, D is TRBD1 (6 bases). V lost 5 bases and J 7 bases, leaving 15 bases between the germline ends. The CDR3 is 14 residues long. This chain's CDR3 is CASSAGVYGQPQHF. In DNA, the CDR3 is TGTGCCAGCAGTGCAGGGGTTTATGGGCAGCCCCAGCATTTT.

Comments on this clonotype: An end of the junction differs from the germline gene, which may be a read error. The chain uses TRBV9 and TRBJ1-1; TRBD1 might be the D (5 bases). In germline, CDR1 is SGDLS, CDR2 YYNGEE. The CDR3 runs 16 residues. The CDR3 is CASSVDPNGGNSEAFF. CDR3 nucleotide sequence: TGTGCCAGCAGCGTAGATCCGAATGGGGGGAACTCTGAAGCTTTCTTT.

V is TRBV7-2 and J is TRBJ1-5, with D possibly being TRBD1 (5 bases). The CDR3 covers 14 residues. Trimming took off 1 base at V and 6 bases at J, with 10 bases between the two ends. Germline CDR1 and CDR2: SGHTA and FQGNSA. CDR3 DNA sequence: TGTGCCAGCAGCTTAGTCCCAGGGAGTCAGCCCCAGCATTTT. Translated: CASSLVPGSQPQHF. Full variable domain (rest looked up from reference TRBV7-2 and TRBJ1-5): GAGVSQSPSNKVTEKGKDVELRCDPISGHTALYWYRQSLGQGLEFLIYFQGNSAPDKSGLPSDRFSAERTGGSVSTLTIQRTQQEDSAVYLCASSLVPGSQPQHFGDGTRLSIL.

This clonotype was detected ten times or more. The chain has TRBV7-6 and TRBJ1-1; 9 bases are shared with TRBD1. Germline V gene data show CDR1 as SGHVS and CDR2 as FNYEAQ. The CDR3 loop spans 14 amino acids. After removal of 4 bases from V and 4 bases from J, the junction contained 4 bases not matched to a gene. CDR3 DNA sequence: TGTGCCAGCAGCTCGGGACAGGGATTCACTGAAGCTTTCTTT. Amino acid sequence: CASSSGQGFTEAFF.

This clonotype was recorded a few times. The chain is built from TRBV6-1 and TRBJ1-2; 7 bases match TRBD1. Trimming cost V 6 bases and J 8 bases; bases outside gene matches: 9. The germline V gene encodes CDR1 MNHNS and CDR2 SASEGT. This CDR3 contains 13 residues. The CDR3 nucleotides are TGTGCCAGCAGAGATACAGGGGCTCGGGGCTACACCTTC. The encoded protein is CASRDTGARGYTF.

This rearrangement joins TRBV27 to TRBJ1-1; 11 bases map to TRBD1. The junction had 10 bases not matched to a gene; V was cut back by 6 bases and J by 4 bases. Germline CDR1 and CDR2: MNHEY and SMNVEV (reference sequence). The CDR3 loop spans 16 amino acids. The CDR3 sequence is CASRYGQGALSTEAFF. The CDR3 nucleotides read TGTGCCAGCAGGTACGGACAGGGGGCGTTGAGCACTGAAGCTTTCTTT.

This chain links TRBV7-9 with TRBJ1-5; D is unclear. CDR1 is SEHNR, CDR2 FQNEAQ, per germline (reference sequence). V lost 3 bases to trimming and J lost 1 base, with 13 bases between them. This CDR3 is built from 16 residues. In nucleotides, the CDR3 is TGTGCCAGCAGCTTGGCGGGGTGGGGAAGCAATCAGCCCCAGCATTTT. As protein: CASSLAGWGSNQPQHF.

V usage is TRBV6-2 or TRBV6-3 and J usage is TRBJ2-7; possibly TRBD1 or TRBD2 for D (5 bases each). Between the trimmed V and J ends, which lost 4 bases and 2 bases, there was a span of 24 bases. The CDR3 runs to 18 residues. Germline CDR1 reads MNHEY; CDR2 reads SVGEGT. The CDR3 loop is CASSWDLLQPRGTYEQYF. CDR3 bases: TGTGCCAGCAGTTGGGACCTTCTACAGCCGAGGGGTACCTACGAGCAGTACTTC.

CDR3 protein: CATSAWNAETQYF. CDR3 coding DNA: TGTGCCACCAGTGCCTGGAATGCGGAGACCCAGTACTTC. The chain employs TRBV24-1 and TRBJ2-5; unclear D gene. The CDR3 is made up of 13 amino acids. The germline CDR1 and CDR2 sequences are KGHDR and SFDVKD. The V and J ends lost 5 bases and 5 bases respectively, with 11 bases between them.

V is TRBV10-3 and J is TRBJ1-1; D is possibly TRBD1 (6 bases). Germline-derived CDR1 and CDR2 are ENHRY and SYGVKD. The CDR3 is made up of 15 amino acids. Trimming pared 1 base from V and 4 bases from J, leaving 13 bases between. CDR3 DNA: TGTGCCATCAGTGAGTATACAGGGATGTCCACTGAAGCTTTCTTT. Translation gives CAISEYTGMSTEAFF.

This clonotype was observed a handful of times. This chain joins TRBV7-2 and TRBJ2-7; 7 bases align to TRBD2. The length of the CDR3 is 14 residues. CDR1 SGHTA and CDR2 FQGNSA come from the germline V gene. V was pared by 3 bases and J by 1 base, with 3 bases of the junction left unmatched. As DNA, the CDR3 is TGTGCCAGCAGCTTTCCGGGACTATCCTACGAGCAGTACTTC. Its protein product is CASSFPGLSYEQYF.